Detailed here is one TCR beta chain. The germline CDR1 and CDR2 sequences are SGHTA and FQGNSA. This CDR3 has 16 residues. From the 5' RACE reads, TCRdb lists one entry per CDR3 protein and no DNA. This table holds roughly 390,000 distinct CDR3 sequences. These data are taken from a study of T cells expressing NK-cell markers. Sequenced: blood T cells: a sorted CD56 or NKG2C T cell subset, CD4+ or CD8+ T cells, or bulk PBMC T cells (not recorded which). The rearrangement links TRBV7-2 to TRBJ2-2; TCRdb returns TRBD1, unconfirmable since there is no DNA. This receptor was obtained from a man aged 18 to 69 in good health. CDR3: CASSLAGTTDTGELFF.